The T cell receptor beta chain under discussion was sequenced for a study of response to subunit inactivated influenza vaccine. General study points: A suggestion made by the authors is that each seasonal influenza vaccination recruits few new T cells.

TCRdb fed the RT-PCR reads into MiXCR, producing one record per CDR3 protein. Of hundreds of thousands of distinct CDR3 sequences listed, 16% are singletons. This CDR3 has 14 amino acids. V lost 0 bases and J 7 bases, leaving 10 bases between the germline ends. CDR1 and CDR2 from the germline V gene are ENHRY and SYGVKD. This clonotype was seen ten or more times. Its antigen is still unknown. The source material was CD4+ T cells sorted from PBMCs, sampled less than 30 months after vaccination. The chain is built from TRBV10-3 and TRBJ1-5; possibly TRBD1 for D (5 bases). The TCR originated in a man aged 50 to 69 who received an inactivated influenza vaccine. This CDR3 is CAISESRGEQPQHF. CDR3 nucleotides: TGTGCCATCAGTGAGTCGAGGGGTGAACAGCCCCAGCATTTT.